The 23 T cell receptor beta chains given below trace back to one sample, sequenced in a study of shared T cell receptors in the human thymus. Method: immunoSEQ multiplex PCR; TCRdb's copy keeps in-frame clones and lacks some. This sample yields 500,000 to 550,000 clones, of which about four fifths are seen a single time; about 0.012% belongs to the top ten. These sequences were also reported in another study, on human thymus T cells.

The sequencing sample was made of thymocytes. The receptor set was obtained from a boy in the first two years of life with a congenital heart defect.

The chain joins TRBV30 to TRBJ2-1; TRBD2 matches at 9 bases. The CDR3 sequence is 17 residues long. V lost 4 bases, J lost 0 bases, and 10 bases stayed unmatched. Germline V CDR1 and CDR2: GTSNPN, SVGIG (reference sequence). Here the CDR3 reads CAWNGGRAGGSYNEQFF. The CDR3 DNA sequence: TGTGCCTGGAACGGCGGGAGGGCCGGGGGCTCCTACAATGAGCAGTTCTTC.

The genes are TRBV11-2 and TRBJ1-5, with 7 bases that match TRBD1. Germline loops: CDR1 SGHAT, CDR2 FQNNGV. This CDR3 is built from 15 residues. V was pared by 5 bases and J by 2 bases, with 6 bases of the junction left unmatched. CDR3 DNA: TGTGCCAGCAGCACAAGACAGGGTCGCAATCAGCCCCAGCATTTT. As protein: CASSTRQGRNQPQHF.

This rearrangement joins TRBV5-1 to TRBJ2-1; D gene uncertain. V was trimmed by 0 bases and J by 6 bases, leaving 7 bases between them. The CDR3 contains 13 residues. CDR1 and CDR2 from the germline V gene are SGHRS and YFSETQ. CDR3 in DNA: TGCGCCAGCAGCTTGGGTCCTTCCAATGAGCAGTTCTTC. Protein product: CASSLGPSNEQFF.

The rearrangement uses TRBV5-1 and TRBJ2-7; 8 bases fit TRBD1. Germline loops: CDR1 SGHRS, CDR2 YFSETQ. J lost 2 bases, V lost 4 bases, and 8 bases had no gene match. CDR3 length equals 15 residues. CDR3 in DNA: TGCGCCAGCAGCCCTAGACAGGGGCCTCCCTACGAGCAGTACTTC. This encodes CASSPRQGPPYEQYF.

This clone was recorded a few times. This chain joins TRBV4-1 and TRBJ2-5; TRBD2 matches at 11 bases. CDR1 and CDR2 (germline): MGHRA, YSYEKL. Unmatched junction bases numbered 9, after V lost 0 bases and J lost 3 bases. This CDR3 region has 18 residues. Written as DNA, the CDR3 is TGCGCCAGCAGCCAAGAAGATAGCGGGAGGGCCCCCAAAGAGACCCAGTACTTC. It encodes CASSQEDSGRAPKETQYF.

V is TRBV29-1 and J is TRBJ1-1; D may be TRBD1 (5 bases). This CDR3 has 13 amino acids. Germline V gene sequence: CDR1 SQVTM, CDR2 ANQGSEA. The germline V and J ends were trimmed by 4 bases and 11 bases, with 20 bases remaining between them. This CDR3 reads CSVGYCGGVRAFF. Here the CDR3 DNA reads TGCAGCGTTGGGTACTGTGGAGGGGTGCGGGCTTTCTTT.

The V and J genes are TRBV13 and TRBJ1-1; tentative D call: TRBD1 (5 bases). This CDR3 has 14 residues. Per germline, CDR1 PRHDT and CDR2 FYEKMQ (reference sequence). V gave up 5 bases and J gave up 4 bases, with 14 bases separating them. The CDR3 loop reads CASSLSQEITEAFF. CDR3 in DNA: TGTGCCAGCAGCCTTTCACAGGAGATCACTGAAGCTTTCTTT.

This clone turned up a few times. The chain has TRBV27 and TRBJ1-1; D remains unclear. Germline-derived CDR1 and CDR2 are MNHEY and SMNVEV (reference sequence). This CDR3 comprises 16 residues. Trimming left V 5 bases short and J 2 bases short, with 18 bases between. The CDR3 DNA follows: TGTGCCAGCAGTCTTCTCCACGGGGAAGACAACACTGAAGCTTTCTTT. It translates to CASSLLHGEDNTEAFF.

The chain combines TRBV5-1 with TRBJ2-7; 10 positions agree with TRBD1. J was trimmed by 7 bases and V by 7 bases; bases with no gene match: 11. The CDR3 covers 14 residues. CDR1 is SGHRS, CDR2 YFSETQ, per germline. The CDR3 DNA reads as TGCGCCAGCGGTTGGACAGGGGGATTGAAGGAGCAGTACTTC. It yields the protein CASGWTGGLKEQYF.

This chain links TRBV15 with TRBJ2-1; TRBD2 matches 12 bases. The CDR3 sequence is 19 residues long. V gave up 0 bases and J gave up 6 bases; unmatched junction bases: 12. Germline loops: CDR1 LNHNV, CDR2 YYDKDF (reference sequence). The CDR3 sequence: CATSRDPTLAGGPPNEQFF. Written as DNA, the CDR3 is TGTGCCACCAGCAGAGATCCCACCCTAGCGGGAGGGCCCCCCAATGAGCAGTTCTTC.

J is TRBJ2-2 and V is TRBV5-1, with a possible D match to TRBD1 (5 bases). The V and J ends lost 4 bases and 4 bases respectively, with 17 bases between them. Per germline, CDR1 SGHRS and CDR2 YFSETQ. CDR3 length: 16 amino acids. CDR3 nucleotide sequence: TGCGCCAGCAGCCAGGGATTGAGGCAGGTCACCGGGGAGCTGTTTTTT. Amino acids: CASSQGLRQVTGELFF.

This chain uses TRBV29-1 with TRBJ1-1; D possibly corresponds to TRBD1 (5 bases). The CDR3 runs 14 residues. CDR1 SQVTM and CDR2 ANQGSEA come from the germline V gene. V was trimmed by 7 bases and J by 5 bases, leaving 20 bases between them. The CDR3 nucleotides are TGCAGCGCGGGGGGAGACAGAGGAGAAACTGAAGCTTTCTTT. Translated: CSAGGDRGETEAFF.

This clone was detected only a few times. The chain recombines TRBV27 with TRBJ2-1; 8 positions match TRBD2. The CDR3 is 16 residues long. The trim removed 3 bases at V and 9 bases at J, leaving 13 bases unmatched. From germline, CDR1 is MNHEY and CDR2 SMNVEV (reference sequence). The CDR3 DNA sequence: TGTGCCAGCAGTTTGGTCCCCGGGACTAGTGGGGGTGAGCAGTTCTTC. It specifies CASSLVPGTSGGEQFF.

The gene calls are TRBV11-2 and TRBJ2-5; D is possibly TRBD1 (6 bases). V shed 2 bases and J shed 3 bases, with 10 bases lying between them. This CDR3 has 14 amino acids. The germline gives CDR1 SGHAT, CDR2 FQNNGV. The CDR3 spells CASSLWGRKETQYF. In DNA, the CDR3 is TGTGCCAGCAGCTTATGGGGGCGCAAAGAGACCCAGTACTTC.

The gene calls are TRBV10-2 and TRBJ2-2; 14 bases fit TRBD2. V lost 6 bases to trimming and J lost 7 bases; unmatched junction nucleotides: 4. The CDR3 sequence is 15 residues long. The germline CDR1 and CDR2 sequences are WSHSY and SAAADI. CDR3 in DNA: TGCGCCAGCAGGGGACTAGCGGGAGAGGGCGGGGAGCTGTTTTTT. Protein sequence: CASRGLAGEGGELFF.

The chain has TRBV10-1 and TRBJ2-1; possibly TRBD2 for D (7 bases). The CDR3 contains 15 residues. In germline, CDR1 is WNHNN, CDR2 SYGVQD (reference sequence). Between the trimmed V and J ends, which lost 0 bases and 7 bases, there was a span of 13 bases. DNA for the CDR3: TGCGCCAGCAGTGAGTCAGAGCGGGGACATAATGAGCAGTTCTTC. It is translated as CASSESERGHNEQFF.

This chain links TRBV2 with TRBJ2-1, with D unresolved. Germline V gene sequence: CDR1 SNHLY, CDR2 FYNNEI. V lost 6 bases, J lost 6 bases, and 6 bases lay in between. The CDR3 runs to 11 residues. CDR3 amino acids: CASRLSNEQFF. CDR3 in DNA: TGTGCCAGCAGACTTAGCAATGAGCAGTTCTTC.

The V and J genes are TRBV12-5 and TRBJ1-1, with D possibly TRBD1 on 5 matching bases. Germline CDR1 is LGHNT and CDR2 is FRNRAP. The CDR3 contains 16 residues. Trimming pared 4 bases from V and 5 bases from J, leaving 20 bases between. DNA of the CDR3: TGTGCTAGTGGTTCCGGGCAGGGTGGGGGGAATACTGAAGCTTTCTTT. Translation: CASGSGQGGGNTEAFF.

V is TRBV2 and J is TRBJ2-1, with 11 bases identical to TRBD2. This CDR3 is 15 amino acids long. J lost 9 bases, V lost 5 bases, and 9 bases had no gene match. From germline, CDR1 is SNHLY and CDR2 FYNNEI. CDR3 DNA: TGTGCCAGCAGTCCAACTAGCGGGAGAGGAGGTGAGCAGTTCTTC. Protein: CASSPTSGRGGEQFF.

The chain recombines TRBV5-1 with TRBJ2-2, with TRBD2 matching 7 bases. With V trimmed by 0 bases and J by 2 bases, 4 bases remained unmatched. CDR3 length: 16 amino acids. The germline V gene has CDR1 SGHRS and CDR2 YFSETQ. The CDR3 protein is CASSLASGGNTGELFF. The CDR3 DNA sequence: TGCGCCAGCAGCTTGGCCTCGGGGGGTAACACCGGGGAGCTGTTTTTT.

The CDR3 region has the DNA TGTGCCAGCAGCCAGAAGGGGGCTAGCGGGAGAGTCTACGAGCAGTACTTC. Its protein product is CASSQKGASGRVYEQYF. This chain uses TRBV4-2 with TRBJ2-7, with 10 positions matching TRBD2. The CDR3 is 17 amino acids. Germline CDR1 LGHNA, CDR2 YNFKEQ. V lost 3 bases, J lost 3 bases, and 11 bases stayed unmatched.

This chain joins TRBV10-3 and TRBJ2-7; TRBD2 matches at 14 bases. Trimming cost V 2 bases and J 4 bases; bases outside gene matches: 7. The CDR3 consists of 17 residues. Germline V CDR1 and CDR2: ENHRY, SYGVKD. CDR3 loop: CAISERRLAGGQYEQYF. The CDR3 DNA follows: TGTGCCATCAGTGAGAGGCGACTAGCGGGAGGGCAATACGAGCAGTACTTC.

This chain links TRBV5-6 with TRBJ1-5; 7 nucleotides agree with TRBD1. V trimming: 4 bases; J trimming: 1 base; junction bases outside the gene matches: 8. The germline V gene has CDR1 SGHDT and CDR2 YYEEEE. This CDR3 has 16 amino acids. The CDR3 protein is CASSPGRGESNQPQHF. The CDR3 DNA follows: TGTGCCAGCAGCCCCGGCAGGGGGGAGAGCAATCAGCCCCAGCATTTT.